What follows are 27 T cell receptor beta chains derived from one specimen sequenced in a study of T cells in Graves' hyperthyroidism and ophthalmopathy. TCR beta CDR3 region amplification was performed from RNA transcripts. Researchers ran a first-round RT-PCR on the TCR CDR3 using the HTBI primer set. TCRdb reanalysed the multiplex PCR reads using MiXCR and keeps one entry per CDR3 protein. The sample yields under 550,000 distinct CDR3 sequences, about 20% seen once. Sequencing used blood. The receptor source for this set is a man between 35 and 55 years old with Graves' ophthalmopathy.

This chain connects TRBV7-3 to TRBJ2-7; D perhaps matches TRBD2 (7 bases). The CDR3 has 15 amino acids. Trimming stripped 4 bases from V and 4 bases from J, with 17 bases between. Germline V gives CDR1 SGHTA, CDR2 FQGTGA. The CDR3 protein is CASSSPKAGQYEQYF. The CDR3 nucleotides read TGTGCCAGCAGCTCGCCAAAAGCGGGACAATACGAGCAGTACTTC.

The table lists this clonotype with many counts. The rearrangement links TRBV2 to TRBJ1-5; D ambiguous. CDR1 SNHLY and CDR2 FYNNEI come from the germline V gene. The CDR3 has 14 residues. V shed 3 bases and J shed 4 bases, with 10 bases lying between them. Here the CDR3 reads CASSDVGFNQPQHF. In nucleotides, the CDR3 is TGTGCCAGCAGTGATGTGGGCTTTAATCAGCCCCAGCATTTT.

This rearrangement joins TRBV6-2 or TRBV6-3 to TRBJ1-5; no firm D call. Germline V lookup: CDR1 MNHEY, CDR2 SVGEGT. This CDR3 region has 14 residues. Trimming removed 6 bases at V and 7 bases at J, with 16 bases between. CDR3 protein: CASRTGSHTQPQHF. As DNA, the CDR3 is TGTGCCAGCAGGACGGGTTCCCACACACAGCCCCAGCATTTT.

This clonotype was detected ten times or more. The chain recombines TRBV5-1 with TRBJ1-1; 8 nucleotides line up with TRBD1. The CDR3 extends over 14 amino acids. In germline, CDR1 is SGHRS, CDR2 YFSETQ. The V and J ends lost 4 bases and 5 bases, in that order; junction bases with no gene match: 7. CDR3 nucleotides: TGCGCCAGCAGCCCAGGGGGCTTAAGGACTGAAGCTTTCTTT. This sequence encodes CASSPGGLRTEAFF.

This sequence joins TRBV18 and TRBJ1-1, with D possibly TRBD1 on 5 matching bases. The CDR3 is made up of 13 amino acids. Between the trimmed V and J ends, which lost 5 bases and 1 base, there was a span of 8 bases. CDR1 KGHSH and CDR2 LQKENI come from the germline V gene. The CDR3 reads CASSAGQNTEAFF. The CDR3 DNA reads TGTGCCAGCTCAGCCGGACAGAACACTGAAGCTTTCTTT. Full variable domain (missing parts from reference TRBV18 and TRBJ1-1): NAGVMQNPRHLVRRRGQEARLRCSPMKGHSHVYWYRQLPEEGLKFMVYLQKENIIDESGMPKERFSAEFPKEGPSILRIQQVVRGDSAAYFCASSAGQNTEAFFGQGTRLTVV.

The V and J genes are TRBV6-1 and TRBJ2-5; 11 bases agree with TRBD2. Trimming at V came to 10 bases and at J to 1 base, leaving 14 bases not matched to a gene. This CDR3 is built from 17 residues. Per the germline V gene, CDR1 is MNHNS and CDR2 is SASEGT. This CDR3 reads CATYQRRTSGPQETQYF. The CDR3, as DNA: TGTGCCACTTACCAACGGCGGACTAGCGGGCCCCAAGAGACCCAGTACTTC.

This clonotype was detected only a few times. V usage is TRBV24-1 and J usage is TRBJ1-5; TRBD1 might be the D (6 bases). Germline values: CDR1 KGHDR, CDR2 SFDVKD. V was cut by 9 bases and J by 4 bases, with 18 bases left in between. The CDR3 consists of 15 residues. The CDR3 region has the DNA TGTGCCACCTTCGACCGGGACACCAATAATCAGCCCCAGCATTTT. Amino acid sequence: CATFDRDTNNQPQHF.

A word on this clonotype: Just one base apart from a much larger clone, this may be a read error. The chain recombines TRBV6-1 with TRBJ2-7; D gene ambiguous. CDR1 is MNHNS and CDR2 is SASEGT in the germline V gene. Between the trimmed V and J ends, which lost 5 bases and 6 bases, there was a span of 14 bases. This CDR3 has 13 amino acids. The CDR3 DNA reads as TGTGCCAGCAGTCGCCGGGCGAAGGGCGAGCAGTACTTC. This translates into CASSRRAKGEQYF.

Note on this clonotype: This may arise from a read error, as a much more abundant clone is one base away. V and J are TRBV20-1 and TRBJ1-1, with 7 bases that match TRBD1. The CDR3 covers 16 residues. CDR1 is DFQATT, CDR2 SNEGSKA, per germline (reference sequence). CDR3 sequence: CSARVTGTVMNTEAFF. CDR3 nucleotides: TGCAGTGCAAGAGTAACGGGGACAGTCATGAACACTGAAGCTTTCTTT.

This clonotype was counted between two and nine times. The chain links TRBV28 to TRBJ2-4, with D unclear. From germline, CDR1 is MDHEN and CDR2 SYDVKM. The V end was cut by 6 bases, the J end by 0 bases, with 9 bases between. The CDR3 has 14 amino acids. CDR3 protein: CASSQPVAKNIQYF. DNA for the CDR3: TGTGCCAGCAGCCAACCCGTAGCCAAAAACATTCAGTACTTC.

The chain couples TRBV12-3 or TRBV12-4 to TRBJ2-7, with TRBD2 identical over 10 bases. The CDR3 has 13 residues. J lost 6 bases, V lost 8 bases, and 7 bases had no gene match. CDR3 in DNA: TGTGCCAGCGGGCTAGCGGGAGTCAGCGAGCAGTACTTC. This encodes CASGLAGVSEQYF.

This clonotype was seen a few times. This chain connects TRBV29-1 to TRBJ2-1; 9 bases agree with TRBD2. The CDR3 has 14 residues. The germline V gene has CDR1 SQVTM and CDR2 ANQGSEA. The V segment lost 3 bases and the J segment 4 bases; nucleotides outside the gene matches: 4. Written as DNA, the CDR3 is TGCAGCGTTGACCCTAGCGGGGTATACAATGAGCAGTTCTTC. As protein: CSVDPSGVYNEQFF.

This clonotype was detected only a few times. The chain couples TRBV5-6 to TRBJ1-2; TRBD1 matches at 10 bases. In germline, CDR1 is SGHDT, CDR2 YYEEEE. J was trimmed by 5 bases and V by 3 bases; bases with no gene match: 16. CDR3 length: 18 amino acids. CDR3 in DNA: TGTGCCAGCAGCTCTTCACTCCAAGGGACAGGGGTAGGATATGGCTACACCTTC. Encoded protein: CASSSSLQGTGVGYGYTF.

The CDR3 DNA reads TGTGCCAGCAGCATCGGGACAGGGGGAAGGCATGAAAAACTGTTTTTT. It is translated as CASSIGTGGRHEKLFF. V usage is TRBV9 and J usage is TRBJ1-4; 11 bases map to TRBD1. V lost 4 bases and J lost 6; bases outside the gene matches: 8. CDR1 and CDR2 (germline): SGDLS, YYNGEE. The CDR3 has 16 residues.

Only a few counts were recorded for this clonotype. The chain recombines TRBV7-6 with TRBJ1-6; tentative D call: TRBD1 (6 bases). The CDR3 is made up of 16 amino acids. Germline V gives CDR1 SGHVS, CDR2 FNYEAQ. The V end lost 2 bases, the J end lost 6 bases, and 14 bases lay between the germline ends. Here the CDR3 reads CASSLMTGGVNSPLHF. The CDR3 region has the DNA TGTGCCAGCAGCTTAATGACAGGAGGCGTTAATTCACCCCTCCACTTT.

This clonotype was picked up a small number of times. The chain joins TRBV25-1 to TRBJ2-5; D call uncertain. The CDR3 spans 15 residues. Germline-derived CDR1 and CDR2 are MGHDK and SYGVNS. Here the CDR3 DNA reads TGTGCTACCAGCTCCCCTCTACAGAGAAGAGAGACCCAGTACTTC. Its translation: CATSSPLQRRETQYF.

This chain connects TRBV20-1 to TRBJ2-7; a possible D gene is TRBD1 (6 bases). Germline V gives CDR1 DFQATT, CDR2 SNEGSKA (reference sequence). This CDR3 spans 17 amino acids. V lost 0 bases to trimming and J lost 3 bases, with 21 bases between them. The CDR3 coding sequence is TGCAGTGCTAGAGATCTTACGGACAGCTACCCTGGCTACGAGCAGTACTTC. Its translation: CSARDLTDSYPGYEQYF.

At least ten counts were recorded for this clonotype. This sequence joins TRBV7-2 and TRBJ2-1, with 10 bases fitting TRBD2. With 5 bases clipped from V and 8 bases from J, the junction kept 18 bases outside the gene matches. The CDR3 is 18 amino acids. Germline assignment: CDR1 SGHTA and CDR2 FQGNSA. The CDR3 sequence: CASSTDTTSGLPGYEQFF. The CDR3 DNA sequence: TGTGCCAGCAGCACAGACACGACTAGCGGGCTACCGGGGTATGAGCAGTTCTTC.

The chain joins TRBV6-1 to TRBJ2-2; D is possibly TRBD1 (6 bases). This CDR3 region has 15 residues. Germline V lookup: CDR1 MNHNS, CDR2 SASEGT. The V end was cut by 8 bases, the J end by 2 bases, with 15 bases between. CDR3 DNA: TGTGCCAGCCGGCGCGGACAGATAAACACCGGGGAGCTGTTTTTT. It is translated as CASRRGQINTGELFF.

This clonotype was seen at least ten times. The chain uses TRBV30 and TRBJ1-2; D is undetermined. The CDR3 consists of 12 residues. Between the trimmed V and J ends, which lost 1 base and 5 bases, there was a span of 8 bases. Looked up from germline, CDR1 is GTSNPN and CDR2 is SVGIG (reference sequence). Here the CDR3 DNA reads TGTGCCTGGAGTGGCGGGGAGTATGGCTACACCTTC. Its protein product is CAWSGGEYGYTF.

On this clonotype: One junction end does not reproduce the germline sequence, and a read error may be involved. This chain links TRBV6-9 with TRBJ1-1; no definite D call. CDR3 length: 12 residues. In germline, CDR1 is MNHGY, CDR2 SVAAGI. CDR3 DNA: TGTGCCGGCAGTTTGGGTTACACTGAAGCTTTCTTT. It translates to CAGSLGYTEAFF.

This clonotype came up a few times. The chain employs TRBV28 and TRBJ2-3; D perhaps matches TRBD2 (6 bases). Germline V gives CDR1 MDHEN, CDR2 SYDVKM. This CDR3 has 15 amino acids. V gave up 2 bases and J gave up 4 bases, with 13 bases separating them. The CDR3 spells CASSLGRPWPDTQYF. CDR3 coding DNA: TGTGCCAGCAGTTTAGGGAGGCCCTGGCCAGATACGCAGTATTTT.

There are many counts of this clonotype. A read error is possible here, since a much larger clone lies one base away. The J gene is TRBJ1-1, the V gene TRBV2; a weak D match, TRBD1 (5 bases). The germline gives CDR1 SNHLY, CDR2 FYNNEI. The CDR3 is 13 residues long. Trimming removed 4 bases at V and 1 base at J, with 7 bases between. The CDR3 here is CASSVQENTEAFF. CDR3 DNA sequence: TGTGCCAGCAGTGTACAGGAGAACACTGAAGCTTTCTTT.

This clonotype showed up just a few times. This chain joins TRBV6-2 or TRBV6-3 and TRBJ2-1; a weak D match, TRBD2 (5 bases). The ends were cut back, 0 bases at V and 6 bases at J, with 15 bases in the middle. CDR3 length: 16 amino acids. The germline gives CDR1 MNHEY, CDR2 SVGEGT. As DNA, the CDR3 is TGTGCCAGCAGTTACTCGAGGGTGGCGGTGTCCAATGAGCAGTTCTTC. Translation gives CASSYSRVAVSNEQFF.

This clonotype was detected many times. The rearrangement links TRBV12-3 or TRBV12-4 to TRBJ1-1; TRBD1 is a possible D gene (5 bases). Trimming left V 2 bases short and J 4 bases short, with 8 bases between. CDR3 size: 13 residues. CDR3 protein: CASSLKTATEAFF. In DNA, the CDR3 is TGTGCCAGCAGTTTAAAGACAGCCACTGAAGCTTTCTTT.

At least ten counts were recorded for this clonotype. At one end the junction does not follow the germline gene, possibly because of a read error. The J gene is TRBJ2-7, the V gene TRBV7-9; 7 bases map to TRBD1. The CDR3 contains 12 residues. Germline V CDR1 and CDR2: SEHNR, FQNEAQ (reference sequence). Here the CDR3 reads CASSLGTDEQYF. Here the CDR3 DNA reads TGTGCCAGCAGTTTAGGGACAGACGAGCAGTACTTC.

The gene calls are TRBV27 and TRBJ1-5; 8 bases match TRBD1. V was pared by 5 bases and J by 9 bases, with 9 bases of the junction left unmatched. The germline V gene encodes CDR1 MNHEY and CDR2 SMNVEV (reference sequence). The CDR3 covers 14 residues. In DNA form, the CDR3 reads TGTGCCAGCAGTCCAGGACAGGGATTACGGCCCCAGCATTTT. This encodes CASSPGQGLRPQHF.